This TCR beta chain was found in a study of CD8 T cells in Susac syndrome. Study-wide points: Regarding the TCR sequencing and HLA analysis, the study admitted that a relatively small number of individuals were involved.

To note about this clonotype: Its antigen is undetermined.

The CDR3 totals 14 residues. The V and J ends lost 3 bases and 5 bases respectively, with 14 bases between them. RNA totalling roughly 0.5 to 1 ug underwent reverse transcription with random hexamers. An immunoSEQ multiplex PCR generated amplified TCR beta CDR3 products spanning 54 Vbeta and 13 Jbeta. TCRdb itself ran the immunoSEQ multiplex PCR reads through MiXCR, one entry per CDR3 protein. Of 200,000 or so distinct CDR3 sequences in the sample, roughly 96% were seen once. The multiple sclerosis control group consisted of treatment-naive patients whose relapsing-remitting disease, which was either stable or active, fulfilled revised McDonald criteria. FACS enriched CD8+ TEMRA cells, while bulk CD8+ and CD4+ were negatively isolated.

The rearrangement joins TRBV12-3 or TRBV12-4 to TRBJ2-7; D may be TRBD1 (5 bases). The specimen was CD4+ T cells from PBMCs. This receptor was obtained from a human donor with multiple sclerosis. This chain's CDR3 is CASSLGQGTNEQYF. CDR3 bases: TGTGCCAGCAGTTTGGGGCAGGGAACGAACGAGCAGTACTTC.